This T cell receptor (beta chain) was retrieved from a study of naive and memory T cell subsets. Both TRBC1 and TRBC2 were covered by a beta constant-region primer of two equimolar oligonucleotides. The ligated cDNA underwent four PCR rounds using SP2 and nested alpha and beta constant-region primers. TCRdb passed the UMI-ligation and nested PCR reads through MiXCR, listing each CDR3 protein once. The top ten hold approximately 0.9% of the sample, which has 95,000 to 150,000 distinct CDR3 sequences, just over 35% seen once. Findings and limits, study-wide: The power law exponent of TCR abundance differed between naive and memory cells.

CMV status came from CD4+ IFNgamma after overnight CMV lysate stimulation. This clonotype was counted between two and nine times. Its matching antigen is unknown. The TCR comes from a human donor in good health. The sample consisted of central memory CD4+ T cells from blood.

CDR3 DNA: TGTGCCAGCAGACCTCGGACTAGCGGCCAAAACATTCAGTACTTC. It is translated as CASRPRTSGQNIQYF. The chain joins TRBV28 to TRBJ2-4, with TRBD2 identical over 10 bases. CDR3 length: 15 amino acids. V was clipped by 6 bases and J by 5 bases; unmatched bases: 7. Per germline, CDR1 MDHEN and CDR2 SYDVKM.